Listed below are T cell receptor beta chains from one sample, sequenced in a study of blood T cell repertoires in COVID-19. TCRdb keeps only in-frame clones here, not all; method: immunoSEQ multiplex PCR. The table has approximately 190,000 clones, 80% to 90% seen once. The sample was peripheral blood. These receptor sequences come from a man in his thirties or forties with active or convalescent COVID-19. Both conserved end residues are part of each CDR3. Each record gives: J gene, clone size, D gene, V gene, CDR3 DNA, CDR3 protein. D genes are given only for firm matches. Part of the rows lack a size; the others show once, few, many or a class for expanded clones.

J gene: TRBJ1-1
clone size: -
D gene: TRBD1
V gene: TRBV5-5
CDR3 DNA: TGTGCCAGCAGCCTCTGGACAGGGAGTAACACTGAAGCTTTCTTT
CDR3 protein: CASSLWTGSNTEAFF

J gene: TRBJ2-7
clone size: -
D gene: TRBD1
V gene: TRBV19
CDR3 DNA: TGTGCCAGTAGTTGGCCAGGGGGCGCGAACGAGCAGTACTTC
CDR3 protein: CASSWPGGANEQYF

J gene: TRBJ2-3
clone size: -
D gene: TRBD2
V gene: TRBV5-1
CDR3 DNA: TGCGCCAGCAGCATTCGGACTAGCGGGGGGGCTCCAGATACGCAGTATTTT
CDR3 protein: CASSIRTSGGAPDTQYF

J gene: TRBJ2-5
clone size: -
D gene: TRBD1
V gene: TRBV11-3
CDR3 DNA: TGTGCCAGCAGCTGGGTCGGGACAGCGGAGGAGACCCAGTACTTC
CDR3 protein: CASSWVGTAEETQYF

J gene: TRBJ2-7
clone size: -
D gene: -
V gene: TRBV10-3
CDR3 DNA: TGTGCCATCAGTGATGTCCGGGACACCTCCTACGAGCAGTACTTC
CDR3 protein: CAISDVRDTSYEQYF

J gene: TRBJ2-1
clone size: -
D gene: -
V gene: TRBV4-1
CDR3 DNA: TGCGCCAGCAGCCAAGACGAGGGCGCGGTGATCTCCTACAATGAGCAGTTCTTC
CDR3 protein: CASSQDEGAVISYNEQFF

J gene: TRBJ1-4
clone size: once
D gene: -
V gene: TRBV4-1
CDR3 DNA: TGCGCCAGCGGTAATAGTGAAAAACTGTTTTTT
CDR3 protein: CASGNSEKLFF

J gene: TRBJ1-5
clone size: -
D gene: -
V gene: TRBV28
CDR3 DNA: TGTGCCAGCAGTAAACAGGATCAGCCCCAGCATTTT
CDR3 protein: CASSKQDQPQHF

J gene: TRBJ1-2
clone size: -
D gene: TRBD1
V gene: TRBV12-3/TRBV12-4
CDR3 DNA: TGTGCCAGCAGCCGTGGGACAGGGGATGGCTACACCTTC
CDR3 protein: CASSRGTGDGYTF

J gene: TRBJ1-1
clone size: few
D gene: -
V gene: TRBV27
CDR3 DNA: TGTGCCAGCAGTTTTTCCGGGGGGAACACTGAAGCTTTCTTT
CDR3 protein: CASSFSGGNTEAFF

J gene: TRBJ2-7
clone size: -
D gene: TRBD2
V gene: TRBV7-9
CDR3 DNA: TGTGCCAGCAGTTACGCAGCGGGAGAATACGAGCAGTACTTC
CDR3 protein: CASSYAAGEYEQYF

J gene: TRBJ2-1
clone size: many
D gene: -
V gene: TRBV7-3
CDR3 DNA: TGTGCCAGCAGCCATTTTACGAGCTCCTACAATGAGCAGTTCTTC
CDR3 protein: CASSHFTSSYNEQFF

J gene: TRBJ1-2
clone size: -
D gene: -
V gene: TRBV5-4
CDR3 DNA: TGTGCCAGCAGCTCCGACGGGGAATTCTATGGCTACACCTTC
CDR3 protein: CASSSDGEFYGYTF

J gene: TRBJ2-3
clone size: -
D gene: TRBD2
V gene: TRBV5-6
CDR3 DNA: TGTGCCAGCAGCTTGACGGGGGGAAACACAGATACGCAGTATTTT
CDR3 protein: CASSLTGGNTDTQYF

J gene: TRBJ1-4
clone size: -
D gene: -
V gene: TRBV6-1
CDR3 DNA: TGTGCCAGCAGTGAGTCGCCCCGCAGCGAGAAACTGTTTTTT
CDR3 protein: CASSESPRSEKLFF

J gene: TRBJ2-2
clone size: -
D gene: -
V gene: TRBV19
CDR3 DNA: TGTGCCAGTAGTATAGAGGACAGGAACACCGGGGAGCTGTTTTTT
CDR3 protein: CASSIEDRNTGELFF

J gene: TRBJ1-5
clone size: -
D gene: TRBD1
V gene: TRBV29-1
CDR3 DNA: TGCAGCGCCGGACAGGGTGGTCAGCCCCAGCATTTT
CDR3 protein: CSAGQGGQPQHF